These T cell receptor beta chains were read from a single sample in a study of shared clonotypes between healthy human individuals. The assay was immunoSEQ multiplex PCR, and TCRdb's table has in-frame clones only and misses some. The data hold fewer than 2.5 million clones, with 93% observed a single time. The sequenced sample was naive CD4+ T cells from PBMCs. These receptors all come from a man younger than 35 in good health. Some clones in this sample may be carry-over from other donors' samples. Each CDR3 is given with its conserved first and last residue. Each record gives: clone size, D gene, V gene, J gene, CDR3 protein, CDR3 DNA. D genes are given only for firm matches. The listing skips clone size in some rows; elsewhere it reads once, few, many or a size class.

>-|-|TRBV6-5|TRBJ2-2
CASISGKDRELFF
TGTGCCAGCATCTCAGGGAAGGACCGGGAGCTGTTTTTT
>-|-|TRBV5-4|TRBJ1-6
CASSLELNSPLHF
TGTGCCAGCAGCTTGGAGCTCAATTCACCCCTCCACTTT
>-|-|TRBV7-2|TRBJ1-5
CASSLGAGFRQPQHF
TGTGCCAGCAGCTTAGGCGCAGGTTTTCGTCAGCCCCAGCATTTT
>-|TRBD2|TRBV6-5|TRBJ2-5
CASSYGRAQETQYF
TGTGCCAGCAGTTACGGGAGGGCGCAAGAGACCCAGTACTTC
>-|-|TRBV18|TRBJ2-7
CASSPSSGQYF
TGTGCCAGCTCACCCTCGTCGGGGCAGTACTTC
>-|-|TRBV25-1|TRBJ2-3
CASSETGITTDTQYF
TGTGCCAGCAGTGAAACCGGGATAACGACAGATACGCAGTATTTT
>-|-|TRBV30|TRBJ2-1
CAWSALDRFVDNEQFF
TGTGCCTGGAGTGCACTGGACAGATTCGTCGACAATGAGCAGTTCTTC
>-|-|TRBV7-6|TRBJ2-3
CASSPSPSGSRTDTQYF
TGTGCCAGCAGCCCTAGCCCTTCCGGGAGCAGAACAGATACGCAGTATTTT
>-|-|TRBV6-6|TRBJ2-7
CASSYSSSVGLEQYF
TGTGCCAGCAGTTACTCGTCAAGCGTGGGGCTCGAGCAGTACTTC
>-|TRBD1|TRBV5-1|TRBJ1-4
CASSSERGLNEKLFF
TGCGCCAGCAGTTCCGAAAGGGGGCTGAATGAAAAACTGTTTTTT
>-|-|TRBV4-2|TRBJ1-2
CASSPGQSPYGYTF
TGTGCCAGCAGCCCCGGACAGTCTCCGTATGGCTACACCTTC
>once|TRBD1|TRBV7-9|TRBJ1-3
CASSQPDRGPGNTIYF
TGTGCCAGCAGCCAGCCGGACAGGGGGCCAGGAAACACCATATATTTT
>-|-|TRBV6-1|TRBJ1-2
CASSQSRVGMGGYTF
TGTGCCAGCAGCCAAAGCCGGGTGGGGATGGGTGGCTACACCTTC
>once|-|TRBV28|TRBJ2-3
CASSFGGAARLDTQYF
TGTGCCAGCAGTTTTGGGGGGGCGGCTAGGCTAGATACGCAGTATTTT
>once|-|TRBV5-1|TRBJ2-7
CASSSRGMVYEQYF
TGCGCCAGCAGCAGCCGGGGAATGGTTTATGAGCAGTACTTC
>-|-|TRBV30|TRBJ2-3
CAWRSWERTDTQYF
TGTGCCTGGAGATCGTGGGAACGCACAGATACGCAGTATTTT
>-|-|TRBV5-4|TRBJ2-5
CASSFSRDQETQYF
TGTGCCAGCAGCTTCTCACGGGACCAAGAGACCCAGTACTTC
>-|-|TRBV28|TRBJ2-2
CASTKGGKNTGELFF
TGTGCCAGCACCAAAGGCGGGAAGAACACCGGGGAGCTGTTTTTT
>-|-|TRBV28|TRBJ2-5
CASSPRGRKTQYF
TGTGCCAGCAGCCCCCGCGGGCGCAAGACCCAGTACTTC
>-|TRBD1|TRBV6-1|TRBJ2-1
CASRADPGQGQFF
TGTGCCAGCAGGGCCGACCCGGGACAGGGGCAGTTCTTC
>-|-|TRBV19|TRBJ1-5
CASSNTGWPQHF
TGTGCCAGTAGCAATACAGGGTGGCCCCAGCATTTT
>once|-|TRBV6-6|TRBJ1-3
CASSYSLPNSGNTIYF
TGTGCCAGCAGTTACTCGTTACCTAACTCTGGAAACACCATATATTTT
>-|TRBD1|TRBV11-3|TRBJ1-4
CASSPCPGGQNEKLFF
TGTGCCAGCAGCCCCTGCCCAGGGGGCCAAAATGAAAAACTGTTTTTT
>once|TRBD1|TRBV6-1|TRBJ2-7
CASSVGATGDPSYEQYF
TGTGCCAGCAGTGTCGGCGCAACAGGGGATCCCTCCTACGAGCAGTACTTC
>once|TRBD2|TRBV19|TRBJ2-1
CASSVRLAGAYNEQFF
TGTGCCAGTAGTGTAAGACTAGCGGGAGCTTACAATGAGCAGTTCTTC
>-|-|TRBV5-4|TRBJ2-7
CASSLAPEGYEQYF
TGTGCCAGCAGCTTGGCCCCTGAGGGATACGAGCAGTACTTC
>-|TRBD2|TRBV25-1|TRBJ2-1
CASSDLAGVDEQFF
TGTGCCAGCAGTGATCTAGCGGGAGTTGATGAGCAGTTCTTC
>-|-|TRBV27|TRBJ2-2
CASNPDRNTGELFF
TGTGCCAGCAACCCGGACAGGAACACCGGGGAGCTGTTTTTT
>-|-|TRBV28|TRBJ2-3
CASNSHPGTPSTDTQYF
TGTGCCAGCAACTCCCATCCCGGGACCCCTAGCACAGATACGCAGTATTTT
>-|-|TRBV28|TRBJ1-2
CATRGGAYGYTF
TGTGCCACCCGGGGGGGCGCCTATGGCTACACCTTC
>-|-|TRBV6-6|TRBJ2-5
CASSYPYGGGAETQYF
TGTGCCAGCAGTTACCCCTATGGAGGGGGGGCAGAGACCCAGTACTTC
>-|TRBD1|TRBV28|TRBJ2-7
CASSSRTGAPYEQYF
TGTGCCAGCAGTTCCAGGACAGGGGCGCCCTACGAGCAGTACTTC
>-|-|TRBV4-2|TRBJ2-7
CASSQSASGGYEQYF
TGTGCCAGCAGCCAATCCGCTTCCGGGGGCTACGAGCAGTACTTC
>-|-|TRBV2|TRBJ1-5
CASTGEDQPQHF
TGTGCCAGCACAGGGGAAGATCAGCCCCAGCATTTT
>-|TRBD2|TRBV7-9|TRBJ2-7
CASSQPRKDRTSGNYEQYF
TGTGCCAGCAGCCAACCAAGGAAGGATAGGACTAGCGGGAACTACGAGCAGTACTTC
>-|TRBD2|TRBV6-5|TRBJ2-7
CASSYSASGSYEQYF
TGTGCCAGCAGTTACTCGGCTAGCGGATCCTACGAGCAGTACTTC
>-|TRBD2|TRBV10-3|TRBJ2-1
CAISVKAGEGYEQFF
TGTGCCATCAGTGTTAAAGCGGGAGAGGGCTATGAGCAGTTCTTC
>-|-|TRBV6-5|TRBJ1-5
CASSSQLNQPQHF
TGTGCCAGCAGTTCCCAGTTAAATCAGCCCCAGCATTTT
>-|-|TRBV4-1|TRBJ1-6
CASSQDGLTDFNSPLHF
TGCGCCAGCAGCCAAGATGGGTTGACGGACTTTAATTCACCCCTCCACTTT
>-|-|TRBV9|TRBJ2-1
CASSVAPSGGNEQFF
TGTGCCAGCAGCGTGGCTCCTAGTGGGGGCAATGAGCAGTTCTTC
>-|-|TRBV28|TRBJ2-7
CASSSPQKWGYEQYF
TGTGCCAGCAGTTCCCCTCAGAAGTGGGGATACGAGCAGTACTTC
>-|-|TRBV29-1|TRBJ1-3
CSVMKGTGNTIYF
TGCAGCGTTATGAAGGGAACTGGAAACACCATATATTTT
>-|-|TRBV18|TRBJ2-2
CASSPPWRNTGELFF
TGTGCCAGCTCCCCGCCGTGGAGGAACACCGGGGAGCTGTTTTTT
>-|TRBD2|TRBV7-6|TRBJ2-1
CASSLVGGSLGEQFF
TGTGCCAGCAGCTTAGTGGGCGGGAGTTTGGGTGAGCAGTTCTTC
>-|-|TRBV27|TRBJ1-1
CASSFSGRARNTEAFF
TGTGCCAGCAGTTTTTCTGGCCGGGCACGAAACACTGAAGCTTTCTTT
>-|-|TRBV19|TRBJ1-5
CASRGRHLSNQPQHF
TGTGCCAGTAGGGGCAGACACCTTAGCAATCAGCCCCAGCATTTT
>-|TRBD2|TRBV5-1|TRBJ2-1
CASSLVVAGNNEQFF
TGCGCCAGCAGCTTGGTAGTAGCGGGTAACAATGAGCAGTTCTTC
>-|-|TRBV5-1|TRBJ1-2
CASVPTDGLRRVYTF
TGCGCCAGCGTCCCCACGGACGGTTTGAGGAGGGTCTACACCTTC
>-|TRBD2|TRBV7-6|TRBJ2-2
CASSSIAGGTGELFF
TGTGCCAGCAGCTCCATAGCGGGTGGCACCGGGGAGCTGTTTTTT
>few|-|TRBV4-1|TRBJ1-1
CASSRPQRNTEAFF
TGCGCCAGCAGCCGCCCCCAGAGGAACACTGAAGCTTTCTTT
>-|TRBD2|TRBV4-1|TRBJ2-4
CASSQSRLAGGLAKNIQYF
TGCGCCAGCAGCCAAAGTAGACTAGCGGGGGGACTAGCCAAAAACATTCAGTACTTC
>-|-|TRBV30|TRBJ1-2
CAWSVPENYGYTF
TGTGCCTGGAGTGTACCCGAAAACTATGGCTACACCTTC
>-|TRBD1|TRBV6-1|TRBJ2-7
CASSQDRVAYEQYF
TGTGCCAGCAGTCAGGACAGGGTAGCCTACGAGCAGTACTTC
>-|TRBD2|TRBV5-4|TRBJ2-1
CASSLVGGGSYNEQFF
TGTGCCAGCAGCTTGGTTGGCGGGGGCTCCTACAATGAGCAGTTCTTC
>once|TRBD1|TRBV11-2|TRBJ1-1
CASSLTGQAFF
TGTGCCAGCAGCCTGACAGGGCAAGCTTTCTTT
>-|TRBD2|TRBV7-9|TRBJ2-3
CASNPLAVLSTDTQYF
TGTGCCAGCAATCCACTAGCGGTTCTTAGCACAGATACGCAGTATTTT
>-|-|TRBV5-1|TRBJ1-4
CASSRSEVTNEKLFF
TGCGCCAGCAGCCGCAGCGAGGTTACAAATGAAAAACTGTTTTTT
>-|-|TRBV6-6|TRBJ1-2
CASSTPRGFFYGYTF
TGTGCCAGCAGTACCCCCCGGGGCTTCTTCTATGGCTACACCTTC
>-|-|TRBV5-1|TRBJ2-5
CASSLGMLGRETQYF
TGCGCCAGCAGCTTGGGTATGCTAGGACGAGAGACCCAGTACTTC